This T cell receptor beta chain was captured in a study of memory CD4+ T cells and cytomegalovirus serostatus. Study as a whole: Donors were healthy Belgian adults, several CMV seropositive and 20 to 25 seronegative.

On this clone: What it binds is not known.

Single viable CD3+CD4+CD8-CD45RO+ cells were sorted as the memory CD4+ T cells. Serostatus was set by detecting CMV pp150, pp28, p38, p52 IgG. Findings and limits, study-wide: CD4+ memory repertoires contained 67 of 164 reported CMV TCRbeta sequences. A US-trained random forest predicted CMV serostatus with median AUC around 0.91.

Assay used: immunoSEQ multiplex PCR; TCRdb lists only in-frame clones, some missing. This table holds 50,000 to 70,000 clones, around three quarters found once. Trimming at V came to 0 bases and at J to 4 bases, leaving 7 bases not matched to a gene. Per the germline V gene, CDR1 is SNHLY and CDR2 is FYNNEI. The CDR3 runs 16 residues. The chain combines TRBV2 with TRBJ1-2; TRBD1 agrees at 8 bases. Material for sequencing was memory CD4+ T cells from blood. This clonotype was obtained from an adult in good health and CMV-seropositive. The CDR3 DNA follows: TGTGCCAGCAGTGAAGCCTCCGGGACAGGAGGCTATGGCTACACCTTC. This encodes CASSEASGTGGYGYTF.